The following is a T cell receptor beta chain sequence with its context. The sample belongs to a study of control samples from healthy donors and cancer patients. Repertoires were generated with immunoSEQ multiplex PCR, while TCRdb's copy carries only in-frame clones and drops some. The data contain about 120,000 clones, over 85% of them seen just once; the ten biggest clones take up about 2.8%. V trimming: 4 bases; J trimming: 7 bases; junction bases outside the gene matches: 12. Germline V gene data show CDR1 as LGHNA and CDR2 as YNFKEQ. The CDR3 covers 15 residues. This TCR was sampled from a man under 40 in good health. The specimen sequenced was blood. The chain is built from TRBV4-2 and TRBJ1-1, with TRBD1 matching over 7 bases. The CDR3 reads CASSPQTGQIFEAFF. The CDR3 region has the DNA TGTGCCAGCAGCCCCCAGACGGGACAGATATTTGAAGCTTTCTTT.